What follows is one TCR beta chain and its context. As processed by the authors: For nucleated cells, counts were estimated from reference gene primer amplification. Profiled with immunoSEQ multiplex PCR; TCRdb holds only in-frame clones, not every one. V and J calls and clone size are as listed in that table; D and trimming were resolved from the DNA. The sample holds about 120,000 clones, about three quarters seen once. Germline CDR1 is LGHNT and CDR2 is FRNRAP. The length of the CDR3 is 13 residues. Trimming left V 0 bases short and J 8 bases short, with 10 bases between. This entry belongs to a study of blood T cell repertoires in COVID-19. For the study at large: Sites across the United States, Italy and Spain contributed samples from acute and convalescent COVID-19. The analysed material was cDNA or gDNA that came from T cells, B-cell-depleted T cells, or PBMCs.

The chain is built from TRBV12-5 and TRBJ1-1, with D possibly being TRBD1 (6 bases). The receptor comes from a human donor with acute or convalescent COVID-19. The donor label of this sample is uncertain. The sample was peripheral blood. The CDR3 loop is CASGLVAGAEAFF. The CDR3 DNA sequence: TGTGCTAGTGGTTTGGTAGCAGGGGCGGAAGCTTTCTTT.